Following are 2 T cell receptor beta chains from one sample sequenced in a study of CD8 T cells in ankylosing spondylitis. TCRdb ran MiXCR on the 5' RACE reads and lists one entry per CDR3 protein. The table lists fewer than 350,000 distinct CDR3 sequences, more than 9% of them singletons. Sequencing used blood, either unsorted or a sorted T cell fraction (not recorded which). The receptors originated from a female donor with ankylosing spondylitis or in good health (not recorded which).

In DNA form, the CDR3 reads TGTGCCAGCAGCCCCAGACAGGGGACGATTGGCACTGAAGCTTTCTTT. Translated, it gives CASSPRQGTIGTEAFF. This rearrangement joins TRBV7-8 to TRBJ1-1, with 8 bases fitting TRBD1. J gave up 4 bases and V 5 bases, and 12 bases lay outside the gene matches. This CDR3 has 16 amino acids. Germline V CDR1 and CDR2: SGHVS, FQNEAQ.

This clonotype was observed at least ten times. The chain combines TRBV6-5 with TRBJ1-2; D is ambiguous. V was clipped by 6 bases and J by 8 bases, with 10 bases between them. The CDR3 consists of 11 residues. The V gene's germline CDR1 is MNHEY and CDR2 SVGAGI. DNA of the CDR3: TGTGCCAGCAGCCGCGGCCGGGGCTACACCTTC. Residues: CASSRGRGYTF.